The 23 T cell receptor beta chains reported below all come from one sample, sequenced in a study of cytomegalovirus exposure and HLA in healthy donors. In the PCR, 60 Vbeta and 13 Jbeta primers were used. Clones were sequenced by immunoSEQ multiplex PCR, and TCRdb holds only the in-frame ones, with some missing. The sample contains more than 130,000 clones, around 82% of which appear only once. The sequencing input was PBMCs. These TCRs come from a middle-aged man in good health and CMV-seropositive.

The genes are TRBV4-2 and TRBJ2-6, with D unresolved. Germline assignment: CDR1 LGHNA and CDR2 YNFKEQ. The CDR3 totals 17 residues. V lost 4 bases to trimming and J lost 1 base, with 14 bases between them. The CDR3, as DNA: TGTGCCAGCAGCCCCATAAGTAGTCGGTCTGGGGCCAACGTCCTGACTTTC. Amino acid sequence: CASSPISSRSGANVLTF.

V usage is TRBV7-2 and J usage is TRBJ1-3; 9 bases match TRBD1. Germline trimming cut 2 bases from V and 7 bases from J; bases unmatched to any gene: 12. This CDR3 is built from 17 residues. In germline, CDR1 is SGHTA, CDR2 FQGNSA. The CDR3 is CASSLLTGTGRENTIYF. The CDR3 DNA reads TGTGCCAGCAGCTTATTAACCGGGACAGGGCGTGAGAACACCATATATTTT.

Only a few counts were recorded for this clone. The genes are TRBV4-3 and TRBJ2-7; D is unclear. Trimming stripped 3 bases from V and 5 bases from J, with 11 bases between. This CDR3 is 13 amino acids long. Per the germline V gene, CDR1 is LGHNA and CDR2 is YSLEER. The CDR3 sequence: CASSQITDNEQYF. As DNA, the CDR3 is TGCGCCAGCAGCCAGATAACAGATAACGAGCAGTACTTC.

CDR3: CASSPDTGRDTEAFF. The CDR3 nucleotides are TGTGCCAGCAGCCCGGACACCGGGAGGGACACTGAAGCTTTCTTT. V and J are TRBV6-5 and TRBJ1-1; TRBD1 is a possible D gene (5 bases). CDR1 MNHEY and CDR2 SVGAGI come from the germline V gene. CDR3 size: 15 residues. V shed 6 bases and J shed 3 bases, with 17 bases lying between them.

V and J are TRBV19 and TRBJ2-7; the D gene is possibly TRBD1 (5 bases). The CDR3 consists of 14 residues. V was clipped by 3 bases and J by 5 bases, with 14 bases between them. Germline CDR1 and CDR2: LNHDA and SQIVND (reference sequence). The CDR3 here is CASSIFTGLHEQYF. In DNA form, the CDR3 reads TGTGCCAGTAGTATTTTTACAGGTCTTCACGAGCAGTACTTC.

The V gene is TRBV7-2, the J gene TRBJ2-5, with a weak D call TRBD2 (5 bases). The germline V gene has CDR1 SGHTA and CDR2 FQGNSA. This CDR3 is 14 amino acids long. Trimming removed 5 bases from V and 1 base from J, with 11 bases in between. CDR3 amino acids: CASSPGGPQETQYF. The CDR3 nucleotides read TGTGCCAGCAGCCCCGGAGGACCCCAAGAGACCCAGTACTTC.

This clone was detected once. The V and J genes are TRBV6-5 and TRBJ2-4, with 8 bases aligning to TRBD2. Germline assignment: CDR1 MNHEY and CDR2 SVGAGI. J gave up 0 bases and V 4 bases, and 2 bases lay outside the gene matches. The CDR3 length is 15 residues. Here the CDR3 reads CASSFGGAAKNIQYF. CDR3 bases: TGTGCCAGCAGTTTCGGGGGGGCAGCCAAAAACATTCAGTACTTC.

This clone was seen just once. The genes are TRBV5-4 and TRBJ2-7; possible D gene TRBD2, 6 bases. V dropped 3 bases and J dropped 12 bases, with 25 bases sitting between them. Looked up from germline, CDR1 is SGHNT and CDR2 is YYREEE (reference sequence). The CDR3 consists of 15 residues. The CDR3 region is CASSSIADPASFTYF. The DNA of the CDR3 is TGTGCCAGCAGCTCAATAGCGGACCCCGCCTCTTTTACGTACTTC.

This clone was counted a few times. The rearrangement joins TRBV10-3 to TRBJ2-7; D perhaps matches TRBD2 (6 bases). The germline V gene encodes CDR1 ENHRY and CDR2 SYGVKD. Trimming removed 6 bases from V and 0 bases from J, with 9 bases in between. CDR3 length equals 13 residues. This CDR3 is CAIRSGHSYEQYF. The CDR3 DNA is TGTGCCATCAGGAGCGGGCACTCCTACGAGCAGTACTTC.

V is TRBV5-1 and J is TRBJ2-5; TRBD2 might be the D (5 bases). The CDR3 length is 15 residues. From germline, CDR1 is SGHRS and CDR2 YFSETQ. The V end lost 0 bases, the J end lost 5 bases, and 14 bases lay between the germline ends. The CDR3 region has the DNA TGCGCCAGCAGCTTGGCGGGGTTAGTGGGGGAGACCCAGTACTTC. It codes for CASSLAGLVGETQYF.

CDR3 region: CASSQSGGADTQYF. Here the CDR3 DNA reads TGTGCCAGCAGCCAATCCGGGGGGGCAGATACGCAGTATTTT. This chain joins TRBV4-2 and TRBJ2-3; 8 nucleotides agree with TRBD2. The CDR3 consists of 14 residues. In germline, CDR1 is LGHNA, CDR2 YNFKEQ. V lost 2 bases and J lost 4; bases outside the gene matches: 2.

V usage is TRBV18 and J usage is TRBJ2-7, with TRBD1 as a possible D gene (5 bases). Looked up from germline, CDR1 is KGHSH and CDR2 is LQKENI. V was clipped by 4 bases and J by 4 bases, with 11 bases between them. The CDR3 loop spans 13 amino acids. CDR3 region: CASSLDKPYEQYF. The CDR3 coding sequence is TGTGCCAGCTCACTGGACAAACCTTACGAGCAGTACTTC.

In its sample, this clone was seen a few times. The J gene is TRBJ1-1, the V gene TRBV5-1; no clear D gene. Germline-derived CDR1 and CDR2 are SGHRS and YFSETQ. Trimming stripped 3 bases from V and 2 bases from J, with 17 bases between. This CDR3 is built from 16 residues. Here the CDR3 reads CASSSNLAGANTEAFF. CDR3 sequence (DNA): TGCGCCAGCAGCTCAAATCTGGCAGGCGCAAACACTGAAGCTTTCTTT.

This chain connects TRBV7-6 to TRBJ2-7; the match to TRBD1 covers 11 bases. From germline, CDR1 is SGHVS and CDR2 FNYEAQ. V trimming: 5 bases; J trimming: 5 bases; junction bases outside the gene matches: 5. The CDR3 extends over 14 amino acids. CDR3 in amino acids: CASSQGQGADEQYF. The CDR3, as DNA: TGTGCCAGCAGCCAAGGACAGGGGGCGGACGAGCAGTACTTC.

A few counts support this clone. The chain couples TRBV20-1 to TRBJ1-1; no reliable D call. CDR3 length equals 11 residues. Germline values: CDR1 DFQATT, CDR2 SNEGSKA (reference sequence). V was cut by 6 bases and J by 5 bases, with 10 bases left in between. CDR3 bases: TGCAGTGCCGCTAGAGGGACTGAAGCTTTCTTT. Protein: CSAARGTEAFF.

Remarks on this clone: Additional DNA sequences in this sample encode the identical CDR3. The chain links TRBV6-5 to TRBJ2-7; TRBD1 matches at 7 bases. Trimming at V came to 4 bases and at J to 1 base, leaving 4 bases not matched to a gene. Germline V gene sequence: CDR1 MNHEY, CDR2 SVGAGI. The CDR3 has 14 residues. The CDR3 is CASSSTGLSYEQYF. CDR3 nucleotide sequence: TGTGCCAGCAGTTCGACAGGGTTGTCCTACGAGCAGTACTTC.

The V gene is TRBV5-4, the J gene TRBJ2-7, with 11 nucleotides matching TRBD2. V shed 5 bases and J 5 bases; nucleotides not matched to a gene: 6. CDR3 size: 14 residues. Germline CDR1 SGHNT, CDR2 YYREEE (reference sequence). CDR3 sequence (DNA): TGTGCCAGCAGTTTTAGCGGGGGGGCGGACGAGCAGTACTTC. This codes for CASSFSGGADEQYF.

This clone was seen once. The chain combines TRBV27 with TRBJ2-7; 9 bases match TRBD1. This CDR3 region has 13 residues. Germline trimming cut 6 bases from V and 5 bases from J; bases unmatched to any gene: 5. Germline-derived CDR1 and CDR2 are MNHEY and SMNVEV (reference sequence). CDR3 nucleotide sequence: TGTGCCAGCAGCCGGGACAGGGTCCACGAGCAGTACTTC. This sequence encodes CASSRDRVHEQYF.

The chain uses TRBV28 and TRBJ1-4; maybe TRBD1 (5 bases). From germline, CDR1 is MDHEN and CDR2 SYDVKM. V dropped 6 bases and J dropped 8 bases, with 16 bases sitting between them. This CDR3 is 14 amino acids long. The DNA for the CDR3 is TGTGCCAGCAGATCAGGGTGGGTGAACGAAAAACTGTTTTTT. It yields the protein CASRSGWVNEKLFF.

J is TRBJ2-1 and V is TRBV9; possibly TRBD2 for D (6 bases). Germline lookup yields CDR1 SGDLS and CDR2 YYNGEE. V lost 1 base and J 6 bases, leaving 20 bases between the germline ends. The CDR3 sequence is 17 residues long. The CDR3 coding sequence is TGTGCCAGCAGCGTACAAGGTCCGACGGGGGTAAGCAATGAGCAGTTCTTC. It encodes CASSVQGPTGVSNEQFF.

The chain has TRBV6-1 and TRBJ1-6, with TRBD1 identical over 7 bases. With V trimmed by 10 bases and J by 16 bases, 13 bases remained unmatched. There are 12 residues in the CDR3. CDR1 and CDR2 from the germline V gene are MNHNS and SASEGT. CDR3 coding DNA: TGTGCCATTTTCACGACAGGGACCAAACTCCACTTT. Protein: CAIFTTGTKLHF.

The chain carries TRBV5-6 and TRBJ1-2; D gene uncertain. This CDR3 comprises 13 residues. The germline gives CDR1 SGHDT, CDR2 YYEEEE. V gave up 4 bases and J gave up 4 bases, with 11 bases separating them. The CDR3 DNA reads as TGTGCCAGCAGCCTTCCAACGGGCTATGGCTACACCTTC. Protein product: CASSLPTGYGYTF.

This clone appeared a few times. The chain uses TRBV19 and TRBJ1-1; D perhaps matches TRBD1 (6 bases). Germline CDR1 LNHDA, CDR2 SQIVND (reference sequence). Trimming removed 6 bases at V and 6 bases at J, with 17 bases between. The CDR3 runs to 14 residues. CDR3 sequence: CASRPLFQGSEAFF. CDR3 coding DNA: TGTGCCAGTAGACCGTTGTTCCAGGGGTCTGAAGCTTTCTTT. The entire variable domain, with the rest obtained from reference TRBV19 and TRBJ1-1, is as follows: DGGITQSPKYLFRKEGQNVTLSCEQNLNHDAMYWYRQDPGQGLRLIYYSQIVNDFQKGDIAEGYSVSREKKESFPLTVTSAQKNPTAFYLCASRPLFQGSEAFFGQGTRLTVV.